These T cell receptor beta chains were read from a single sample in a study of blood T cell repertoires in COVID-19. Profiling relied on immunoSEQ multiplex PCR, and the TCRdb table lists in-frame clones only, not all of them. This table holds about 170,000 clones, around 81% found once. The sequencing input was peripheral blood. The source is a man in his 70s with active or convalescent COVID-19. The CDR3 runs from the conserved cysteine through the conserved F or W. A D gene is named only where the DNA matches it firmly. Clone size is not always given. Where it is, it says once, few, many or a class for expanded clones.

j_gene	abundance	v_gene	d_gene	CDR3aa	CDR3nt
TRBJ1-5	-	TRBV5-5	-	CASSSGVGYQPQHF	TGTGCCAGCAGCTCCGGGGTGGGGTATCAGCCCCAGCATTTT
TRBJ1-3	few	TRBV11-2	-	CASSTSGAGNTIYF	TGTGCCAGCAGCACATCAGGGGCTGGAAACACCATATATTTT
TRBJ2-7	-	TRBV3-1/TRBV3-2	-	CASSQAGVSEQYF	TGTGCCAGCAGCCAAGCGGGGGTCAGCGAGCAGTACTTC
TRBJ1-1	few	TRBV6-6	-	CASSYGSGGTEAFF	TGTGCCAGCAGTTACGGCTCGGGGGGCACTGAAGCTTTCTTT
TRBJ1-1	-	TRBV30	TRBD1	CAWRTGPNTEAFF	TGTGCCTGGAGGACAGGGCCGAACACTGAAGCTTTCTTT
TRBJ1-2	few	TRBV6-5	TRBD1	CASSPGRDRGHTF	TGTGCCAGCAGTCCAGGCCGGGACAGGGGTCACACCTTC
TRBJ1-1	-	TRBV6-2/TRBV6-3	-	CASSPTVTEAFF	TGTGCCAGCAGCCCGACAGTCACTGAAGCTTTCTTT
TRBJ2-2	-	TRBV5-1	TRBD2	CASSLLVAGAGELFF	TGCGCCAGCAGCTTGCTGGTAGCGGGAGCCGGGGAGCTGTTTTTT
TRBJ2-3	-	TRBV19	TRBD2	CASSIVLAVSTDTQYF	TGTGCCAGTAGTATTGTGCTAGCGGTTAGCACAGATACGCAGTATTTT
TRBJ2-1	-	TRBV7-8	-	CASSLSGTRGQEQFF	TGTGCCAGCAGCTTATCCGGGACTAGGGGGCAGGAGCAGTTCTTC
TRBJ2-1	-	TRBV5-1	-	CASSFGGTENYNEQFF	TGCGCCAGCAGCTTCGGCGGGACAGAAAACTACAATGAGCAGTTCTTC
TRBJ2-2	-	TRBV7-2	-	CASSLEGVWRAGELFF	TGTGCCAGCAGCTTAGAAGGGGTTTGGCGCGCCGGGGAGCTGTTTTTT
TRBJ2-5	-	TRBV19	TRBD2	CATSDTSGGETQYF	TGTGCCACTTCAGACACTAGCGGCGGCGAGACCCAGTACTTC
TRBJ2-1	-	TRBV28	-	CASRGRHRLEGEQFF	TGTGCCAGCAGGGGGCGGCACCGCCTGGAGGGTGAGCAGTTCTTC
TRBJ1-6	-	TRBV7-2	-	CASSLGQVDNSPLHF	TGTGCCAGCAGCTTAGGACAGGTAGATAATTCACCCCTCCACTTT
TRBJ1-1	few	TRBV4-3	-	CASSQDSSMNTEAFF	TGCGCCAGCAGCCAAGATAGTTCTATGAACACTGAAGCTTTCTTT
TRBJ1-2	-	TRBV6-1	-	CASSEAVQGYGYTF	TGTGCCAGCAGTGAAGCGGTTCAGGGCTATGGCTACACCTTC
TRBJ2-7	-	TRBV27	TRBD1	CASSLYGQAYEQYF	TGTGCCAGCAGTTTATATGGACAGGCCTACGAGCAGTACTTC
TRBJ1-4	few	TRBV2	-	CASSEGRANEKLFF	TGTGCCAGCAGTGAGGGCAGAGCTAATGAAAAACTGTTTTTT
TRBJ2-1	-	TRBV16	TRBD1	CASLPGTGSYNEQFF	TGTGCCAGTCTACCCGGGACAGGTTCCTACAATGAGCAGTTCTTC
TRBJ1-2	-	TRBV19	-	CASSRQSYGYTF	TGTGCCAGTAGTAGACAGAGCTATGGCTACACCTTC
TRBJ2-7	-	TRBV18	-	CASSPRQDYEQYF	TGTGCCAGCTCACCACGGCAGGACTACGAGCAGTACTTC
TRBJ2-1	-	TRBV15	TRBD2	CATSSGTSDYNEQFF	TGTGCCACCAGCAGTGGGACTAGTGACTACAATGAGCAGTTCTTC
TRBJ1-3	-	TRBV30	-	CAWRGVSGNTIYF	TGTGCCTGGAGAGGAGTTTCTGGAAACACCATATATTTT
TRBJ1-1	-	TRBV5-1	-	CASSTHQGFKDTEAFF	TGCGCCAGCAGCACTCACCAGGGCTTCAAGGACACTGAAGCTTTCTTT
TRBJ1-2	-	TRBV6-2/TRBV6-3	-	CASSYSPGRGYGYTF	TGTGCCAGCAGTTACTCGCCGGGGCGGGGTTATGGCTACACCTTC
TRBJ2-1	-	TRBV7-3	TRBD2	CASSLGAGGPLAEQFF	TGTGCCAGCAGCTTAGGAGCGGGAGGGCCGTTAGCTGAGCAGTTCTTC
TRBJ1-5	-	TRBV7-2	TRBD1	CASSPGTGERPQHF	TGTGCCAGCAGCCCGGGGACAGGGGAGCGGCCCCAGCATTTT
TRBJ2-6	-	TRBV7-2	-	CASSLGGGAGANVLTF	TGTGCCAGCAGCTTAGGAGGGGGAGCTGGGGCCAACGTCCTGACTTTC
TRBJ1-4	few	TRBV10-3	TRBD1	CAISESGQPNEKLFF	TGTGCCATCAGTGAGTCGGGACAGCCTAATGAAAAACTGTTTTTT
TRBJ1-5	-	TRBV6-2/TRBV6-3	TRBD1	CASSYHGQGVPGNQPQHF	TGTGCCAGCAGTTACCACGGACAGGGGGTCCCCGGCAATCAGCCCCAGCATTTT
TRBJ2-5	-	TRBV7-8	-	CASSRGGDGETQYF	TGTGCCAGCAGCCGTGGAGGGGACGGAGAGACCCAGTACTTC
TRBJ2-1	-	TRBV19	TRBD1	CASSSPGTGGREQFF	TGTGCCAGTAGTAGTCCCGGGACAGGGGGCAGGGAGCAGTTCTTC
TRBJ2-5	-	TRBV4-3	TRBD1	CASSRGQGPQETQYF	TGCGCCAGCAGCCGAGGACAGGGACCTCAAGAGACCCAGTACTTC
TRBJ2-7	-	TRBV11-2	TRBD1	CASSLGQGTYEQYF	TGTGCCAGCAGCTTAGGACAGGGTACCTACGAGCAGTACTTC
TRBJ2-3	-	TRBV29-1	TRBD2	CSVAPLFGTSGGPMGGTQYF	TGCAGCGTTGCTCCCCTCTTCGGGACTAGCGGGGGCCCCATGGGGGGTACGCAGTATTTT
TRBJ1-6	-	TRBV15	TRBD1	CATSRGDRRATPLHF	TGTGCCACCAGCAGGGGGGACAGGAGGGCAACACCCCTCCACTTT
TRBJ2-5	-	TRBV29-1	-	CSVDPAGLETQYF	TGCAGCGTTGATCCGGCAGGGCTAGAGACCCAGTACTTC
TRBJ2-7	-	TRBV28	TRBD2	CASGLSGRGRDEQYF	TGTGCCAGCGGCCTTAGCGGGAGGGGGAGGGACGAGCAGTACTTC
TRBJ2-3	-	TRBV15	TRBD2	CATSRQSSGRSTDTQYF	TGTGCCACCAGCAGACAGTCTAGCGGGAGGTCCACAGATACGCAGTATTTT
TRBJ1-2	-	TRBV6-5	TRBD1	CASRPQGGYGYTF	TGTGCCAGCAGGCCACAGGGGGGCTATGGCTACACCTTC
TRBJ2-4	-	TRBV12-3/TRBV12-4	-	CASSPTGKNIQYF	TGTGCCAGCAGTCCAACAGGGAAAAACATTCAGTACTTC
TRBJ2-1	-	TRBV7-9	TRBD2	CASSFQGRGIYNEQFF	TGTGCCAGCAGCTTTCAAGGGCGGGGGATATACAATGAGCAGTTCTTC
TRBJ1-2	-	TRBV18	-	CASSPPLRSGYTF	TGTGCCAGCTCACCACCCTTACGGTCGGGCTACACCTTC
TRBJ2-4	few	TRBV28	TRBD1	CASSPQDRGVLAKNIQYF	TGTGCCAGCAGTCCGCAGGACAGGGGGGTACTAGCCAAAAACATTCAGTACTTC
TRBJ2-2	-	TRBV29-1	TRBD2	CSVERLAATGELFF	TGCAGCGTTGAAAGGCTAGCGGCCACCGGGGAGCTGTTTTTT
TRBJ2-2	once	TRBV2	TRBD1	CASSEGQGWTGELFF	TGTGCCAGCAGTGAGGGACAGGGGTGGACCGGGGAGCTGTTTTTT
TRBJ1-3	-	TRBV18	-	CASSPLEASSGNTIYF	TGTGCCAGCTCACCCTTGGAGGCGAGCTCTGGAAACACCATATATTTT
TRBJ1-2	-	TRBV9	TRBD1	CASSHGDRPNYGYTF	TGTGCCAGCAGCCACGGGGACAGGCCTAACTATGGCTACACCTTC
TRBJ1-5	-	TRBV7-2	-	CASSLDGRVSNQPQHF	TGTGCCAGCAGCTTAGATGGCAGGGTAAGCAATCAGCCCCAGCATTTT
TRBJ1-2	few	TRBV7-2	-	CASSRRQNYGYTF	TGTGCCAGCAGCCGCCGTCAGAACTATGGCTACACCTTC
TRBJ1-6	-	TRBV30	TRBD1	CASSKGTGNSPLHF	TGTGCCTCCAGTAAAGGGACAGGGAATTCACCCCTCCACTTT
TRBJ1-1	once	TRBV6-1	TRBD1	CASSGWGTTRGQTEAFF	TGTGCCAGCAGTGGGTGGGGTACAACGAGGGGGCAGACTGAAGCTTTCTTT
TRBJ1-2	-	TRBV5-1	TRBD1	CASSGGTGSNYGYTF	TGCGCCAGCAGCGGGGGGACAGGGTCCAACTATGGCTACACCTTC
TRBJ2-3	-	TRBV18	TRBD1	CASSPPGTGDTDTQYF	TGTGCCAGCTCACCCCCCGGGACAGGGGACACAGATACGCAGTATTTT
TRBJ2-1	-	TRBV4-3	TRBD2	CASSKLLAGDGDEQFF	TGCGCCAGCAGCAAACTCCTAGCGGGCGACGGGGATGAGCAGTTCTTC
TRBJ1-2	-	TRBV10-3	-	CAISESQGDGYTF	TGTGCCATCAGTGAGTCCCAAGGGGATGGCTACACCTTC
TRBJ1-4	-	TRBV7-6	-	CASSARYNEKLFF	TGTGCCAGCAGCGCCAGATATAATGAAAAACTGTTTTTT
TRBJ2-3	once	TRBV5-1	-	CASSQFLGGSTDTQYF	TGCGCCAGCAGCCAGTTCCTTGGCGGGAGCACAGATACGCAGTATTTT
TRBJ2-7	-	TRBV6-1	-	CASSEMWGPSYEQYF	TGTGCCAGCAGTGAAATGTGGGGCCCCTCCTACGAGCAGTACTTC